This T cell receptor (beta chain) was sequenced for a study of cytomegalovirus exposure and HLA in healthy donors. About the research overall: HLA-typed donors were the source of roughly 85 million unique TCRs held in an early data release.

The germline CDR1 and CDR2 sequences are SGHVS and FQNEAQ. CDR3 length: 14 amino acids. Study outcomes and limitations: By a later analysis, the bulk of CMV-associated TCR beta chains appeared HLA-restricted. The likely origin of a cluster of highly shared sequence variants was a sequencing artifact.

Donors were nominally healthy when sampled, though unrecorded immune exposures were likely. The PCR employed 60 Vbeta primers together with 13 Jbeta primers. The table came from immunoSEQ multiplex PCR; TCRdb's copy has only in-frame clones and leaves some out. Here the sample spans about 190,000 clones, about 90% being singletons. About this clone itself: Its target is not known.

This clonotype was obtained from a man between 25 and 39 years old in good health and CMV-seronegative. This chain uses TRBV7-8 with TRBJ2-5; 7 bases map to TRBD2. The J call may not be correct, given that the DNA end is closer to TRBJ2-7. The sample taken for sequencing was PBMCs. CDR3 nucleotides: TGTGCCAGCACCCTAGCTCCCGGGGGGTACGAGCAGTACTTC. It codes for CASTLAPGGYEQYF.